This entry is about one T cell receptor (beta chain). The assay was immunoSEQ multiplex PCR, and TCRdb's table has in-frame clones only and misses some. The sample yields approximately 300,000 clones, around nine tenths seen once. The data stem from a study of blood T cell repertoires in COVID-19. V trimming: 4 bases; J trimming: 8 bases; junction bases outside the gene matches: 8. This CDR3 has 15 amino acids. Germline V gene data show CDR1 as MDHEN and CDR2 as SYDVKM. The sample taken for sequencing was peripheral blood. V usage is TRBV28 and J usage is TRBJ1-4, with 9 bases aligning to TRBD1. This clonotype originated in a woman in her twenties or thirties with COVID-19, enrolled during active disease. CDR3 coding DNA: TGTGCCAGCAGTTCTCCGGGACAGGGAGGGGAAAAACTGTTTTTT. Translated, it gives CASSSPGQGGEKLFF. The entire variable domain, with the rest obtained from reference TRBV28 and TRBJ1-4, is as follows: DVKVTQSSRYLVKRTGEKVFLECVQDMDHENMFWYRQDPGLGLRLIYFSYDVKMKEKGDIPEGYSVSREKKERFSLILESASTNQTSMYLCASSSPGQGGEKLFFGSGTQLSVL.